This TCR beta chain was identified during a study of beta chain features in type 1 diabetes. Study conclusions and caveats: TCRB CDR3 length was moderately but significantly reduced in all four CD4+ subsets of Type 1 diabetes patients. Patients' naive, central memory and regulatory TCRB repertoires appeared more alike than those of healthy donors.

This clone has only a few counts. What it binds is unknown. The CDR3 spans 14 residues. Germline V lookup: CDR1 GTSNPN, CDR2 SVGIG (reference sequence). V shed 0 bases and J shed 1 base, with 9 bases lying between them. The authors reverse transcribed all of the isolated RNA, so sequencing captured expressed TCRB transcripts. TCRdb's copy holds only in-frame clones and misses some; the assay was immunoSEQ multiplex PCR. Of hundreds of thousands of clones listed, more than 12% are singletons. The sample consisted of naive CD4+ T cells from blood. This chain connects TRBV30 to TRBJ2-5, with D maybe TRBD1 (5 bases). This clonotype originated in a man aged 18 to 29 with type 1 diabetes. CDR3 sequence reads: CAWSVRTLQETQYF. The DNA of the CDR3 is TGTGCCTGGAGTGTACGGACACTCCAAGAGACCCAGTACTTC.